This TCR beta chain was identified in a study of T cells after yellow fever vaccination (dated by TCRdb to about 2019). In terms of the full investigation: Libraries from fractions with low cell numbers were prepared with the SMART-Seq v4 Ultra Low Input RNA kit. To follow T-cell clones before and after both primary and booster YFV17D yellow fever vaccination, bulk TCR alpha and beta repertoires underwent longitudinal sequencing. Two healthy male donors, one aged 18 to 30 and one aged 30 to 40 years, were included in the cohort. Blood samples were taken at several timepoints before and after primary and secondary immunization, and bulk PBMC replicates and cell subsets were isolated. Study-wide conclusions, independent of this receptor: Because the study included only two donors, the extent to which the findings can be generalized is limited. A small fraction of clonotypes appeared in both the CD4 and CD8 compartments, likely as a result of convergent recombination. Because abundant contaminating clonotypes from the bulk population could be contained in FACS-sorted repertoires, computational filtering was required. Compared with the primary T-cell response, the secondary T-cell response was weaker but faster, peaking on day 5 rather than day 15. After the booster, most of the clones that had expanded following primary vaccination were detected again (approximately 95% of CD4 and more than 85% of CD8), which suggests that memory was broadly maintained.

This specimen's treatment or condition label, interpreted: live attenuated yellow fever vaccine strain. At every blood-draw timepoint, two biological replicates of bulk PBMCs were collected. PBMCs were isolated from peripheral blood using a standard Ficoll-Paque protocol. TriZol was used to extract RNA from bulk PBMCs, from CD4 and CD8 fractions, and from dextramer-positive and dextramer-negative fractions. The sequencing machine was an Illumina NovaSeq 6000. TCR cDNA was synthesized by 5'RACE template switching, through which a universal primer site and unique molecular identifiers were introduced. cDNA synthesis was primed from both the TCR alpha and TCR beta constant segments. Two PCR steps were used to amplify libraries, with sample barcodes and sequencing adapters being added in the second step. Libraries were sequenced on Illumina HiSeq 2500 (2x100 bp) or NovaSeq (2x150 bp). Per the authors' processing: MIGEC was used to demultiplex reads and collapse the reads into UMI consensus sequences, and MiXCR was used for V(D)J alignment. Clonotypes responding to the vaccine were identified with edgeR on replicate PBMC samples, with the criteria of FDR below 0.01 and a log2 fold change above 5 up to day 15. Bulk clonotypes were assigned CD4 or CD8 identity according to which sequenced CD4 or CD8 repertoire held them at higher abundance. Using fastp at Q25 and MiXCR, TCRdb reprocessed the public reads and kept productive beta chains. Each CDR3 protein gets just one entry, which takes the most common genes and DNA from the rows behind it. The V and J calls were not made by the authors but by TCRdb's processing. The table for this sample lists about 260,000 distinct CDR3 sequences; 3.6% of them were counted only once. The ten largest clones add up to around 20% of the sample.

CDR1 and CDR2 were assigned from the germline V gene as MGHDK and SYGVNS. Trimming costs V 3 bases and J 10 bases, and their ends lie 8 bases apart. The CDR3 has 11 amino acids, counting the end cysteine and phenylalanine. Solely the CDR3 DNA is kept, with 33 bases framed from the first base. In this sample, this clonotype turned up many times. There is no known antigen for this receptor. No much larger clonotype is one base removed from it; base qualities were not supplied. The sequenced sample was PBMCs, obtained 15 days after the yellow fever booster vaccination. The chain is made from TRBV25-1 and TRBJ2-3; the D gene could be either TRBD1 or TRBD2, each agreeing at 5 bases. The clonotype was recovered from a young man who received the YFV17D yellow fever vaccine. The DNA sequence is TGTGCCAGCAGTGATACGGGACCGCAGTATTTT. Its protein reads: CASSDTGPQYF.